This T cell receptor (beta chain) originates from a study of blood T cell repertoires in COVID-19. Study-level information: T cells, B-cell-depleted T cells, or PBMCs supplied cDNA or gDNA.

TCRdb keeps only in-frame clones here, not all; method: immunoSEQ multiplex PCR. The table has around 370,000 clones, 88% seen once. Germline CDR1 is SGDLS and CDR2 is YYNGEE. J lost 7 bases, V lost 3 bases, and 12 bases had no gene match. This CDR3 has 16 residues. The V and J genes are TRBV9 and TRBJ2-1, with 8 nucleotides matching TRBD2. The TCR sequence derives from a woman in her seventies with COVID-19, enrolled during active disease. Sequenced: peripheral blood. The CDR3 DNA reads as TGTGCCAGCAGCGCAGCCTCGGGGGGGCCGGGGAATGAGCAGTTCTTC. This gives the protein CASSAASGGPGNEQFF.